The 24 T cell receptor beta chains below were found in one sample sequenced in a study of identical twins. TCRdb analysed the 5' RACE reads with MiXCR anew, one entry per CDR3 protein. Among approximately 220,000 distinct CDR3 sequences listed, about 7.5% were seen once. A further study also used this sample, focusing on yellow fever vaccine responses in identical twins.

The source material was CD8+ T cells sorted from blood. The receptors shown here come from a woman aged 18 to 35 in good health.

This clonotype came up a few times. The CDR3 region is CASSSPGGTGHNEQFF. In nucleotides, the CDR3 is TGTGCCAGCAGTTCCCCGGGGGGTACTGGGCACAATGAGCAGTTCTTC. The V gene is TRBV12-3 or TRBV12-4, the J gene TRBJ2-1; 7 positions match TRBD2. Trimming cost V 4 bases and J 5 bases; bases outside gene matches: 11. The CDR3 runs 16 residues.

Notes on this clonotype: This may be a read error, as it is one base from a much larger clone. The chain couples TRBV29-1 to TRBJ2-1; D might be TRBD2 (5 bases). Between the trimmed V and J ends, which lost 3 bases and 2 bases, there was a span of 11 bases. Germline V gene data show CDR1 as SQVTM and CDR2 as ANQGSEA. This CDR3 contains 14 residues. This CDR3 is CSVETNGTYNEQFF. The CDR3 nucleotides read TGCAGCGTTGAGACTAACGGGACCTACAATGAGCAGTTCTTC.

The sample holds many counts of this clonotype. This sequence joins TRBV27 and TRBJ2-2; D is unresolved. CDR3 length equals 14 residues. Trimming removed 8 bases from V and 0 bases from J, with 10 bases in between. CDR1 is MNHEY, CDR2 SMNVEV, per germline (reference sequence). The chain's CDR3 is CASSELANTGELFF. CDR3 DNA sequence: TGTGCCAGCTCCGAACTCGCGAACACCGGGGAGCTGTTTTTT.

The CDR3 DNA follows: TGTGCCAGCAGCTCCGGGACTCTCCTCTACAATGAGCAGTTCTTC. This codes for CASSSGTLLYNEQFF. The chain recombines TRBV5-5 with TRBJ2-1, with D possibly TRBD2 on 6 matching bases. Trimming removed 3 bases from V and 3 bases from J, with 13 bases in between. Germline assignment: CDR1 SGHKS and CDR2 YYEKEE (reference sequence). This CDR3 is 15 amino acids long.

There are many counts of this clonotype. J is TRBJ1-4 and V is TRBV7-6; possibly TRBD1 for D (5 bases). The CDR3 consists of 16 residues. Between the trimmed V and J ends, which lost 5 bases and 7 bases, there was a span of 20 bases. Germline CDR1 is SGHVS and CDR2 is FNYEAQ. This CDR3 is CASSPLGGVKVEKLFF. The CDR3 DNA reads as TGTGCCAGCAGCCCCCTCGGGGGGGTAAAGGTTGAAAAACTGTTTTTT.

This clonotype was observed at least ten times. The genes are TRBV5-1 and TRBJ2-1; TRBD2 matches 7 bases. CDR3 length: 15 residues. Germline loops: CDR1 SGHRS, CDR2 YFSETQ. V was pared by 1 base and J by 5 bases, with 6 bases of the junction left unmatched. CDR3: CASSLWPSGHNEQFF. CDR3 coding DNA: TGCGCCAGCAGCTTGTGGCCTAGCGGCCACAATGAGCAGTTCTTC.

CDR3 bases: TGTGCCAGCAGTTTCTACTTTGGCCCGGGAGGACGGAACACCGGGGAGCTGTTTTTT. Translating gives CASSFYFGPGGRNTGELFF. The chain recombines TRBV12-3 or TRBV12-4 with TRBJ2-2; 7 bases map to TRBD2. The trim removed 3 bases at V and 1 base at J, leaving 14 bases unmatched. This CDR3 is 19 amino acids long.

Notes on this clonotype: A read error is possible here, since a much larger clone lies one base away. This rearrangement joins TRBV29-1 to TRBJ2-1; 13 bases map to TRBD2. The length of the CDR3 is 16 residues. J was trimmed by 11 bases and V by 1 base; bases with no gene match: 11. Looked up from germline, CDR1 is SQVTM and CDR2 is ANQGSEA. CDR3: CSVEATSGGLWGKQFF. CDR3 nucleotide sequence: TGCAGCGTTGAAGCGACTAGCGGGGGGCTGTGGGGTAAGCAGTTCTTC.

This chain joins TRBV27 and TRBJ1-6, with a possible D match to TRBD1 (5 bases). V was trimmed by 10 bases and J by 9 bases, leaving 7 bases between them. CDR1 is MNHEY, CDR2 SMNVEV, per germline (reference sequence). This CDR3 region has 10 residues. The CDR3, as DNA: TGTGCCACTGGGGGTTCACCCCTCCACTTT. Translated: CATGGSPLHF.

V gene TRBV2 combines with J gene TRBJ2-7; weak D call: TRBD2 (5 bases). The germline V and J ends were trimmed by 2 bases and 6 bases, with 8 bases remaining between them. This CDR3 region has 12 residues. Germline values: CDR1 SNHLY, CDR2 FYNNEI. The CDR3 DNA follows: TGTGCCAGCAGTGAACGGGGTTCCGAGCAGTACGTC. Its protein is CASSERGSEQYV.

This chain connects TRBV5-1 to TRBJ1-1; 9 bases are shared with TRBD1. The J segment lost 4 bases and the V segment lost 3 bases, leaving 13 bases of the junction unmatched. The CDR3 has 17 residues. From germline, CDR1 is SGHRS and CDR2 YFSETQ. The CDR3 spells CASSSPLTGGGGTEAFF. CDR3 coding DNA: TGCGCCAGCAGCTCACCCCTGACAGGGGGAGGAGGCACTGAAGCTTTCTTT.

Ten or more counts support this clonotype. The chain employs TRBV24-1 and TRBJ2-1; 8 nucleotides align to TRBD2. The CDR3 sequence is 15 residues long. Trimming took 4 bases from V and 4 from J; bases not matched to a gene: 5. Germline CDR1 reads KGHDR; CDR2 reads SFDVKD. The CDR3, as DNA: TGTGCCACCAGTGAACCGGGAGGGCCGTACAATGAGCAGTTCTTC. This encodes CATSEPGGPYNEQFF.

There are many counts of this clonotype. The rearrangement uses TRBV11-3 and TRBJ1-2, with D possibly TRBD1 on 5 matching bases. The CDR3 contains 14 residues. The V end lost 1 base, the J end lost 1 base, and 7 bases lay between the germline ends. Per germline, CDR1 SGHNT and CDR2 YENEEA. The CDR3 sequence: CASSLVGDNYGYTF. CDR3 nucleotide sequence: TGTGCCAGCAGCTTAGTAGGGGATAACTATGGCTACACCTTC.

This chain joins TRBV28 and TRBJ1-1; D remains unclear. Per the germline V gene, CDR1 is MDHEN and CDR2 is SYDVKM. CDR3 length: 13 residues. Trimming removed 3 bases at V and 8 bases at J, with 13 bases between. The CDR3: CASSFLSAREAFF. The CDR3 nucleotides are TGTGCCAGCAGTTTTTTGTCGGCCAGGGAAGCTTTCTTT.

This chain connects TRBV5-5 to TRBJ2-4, with TRBD1 matching over 8 bases. This CDR3 has 15 amino acids. Germline V gene data show CDR1 as SGHKS and CDR2 as YYEKEE (reference sequence). V lost 3 bases to trimming and J lost 6 bases; unmatched junction nucleotides: 8. In DNA, the CDR3 is TGTGCCAGCAGCTCCGGACAGGGCTCATCAAACATTCAGTACTTC. Translated: CASSSGQGSSNIQYF. Full variable domain (outside the CDR3, taken from reference TRBV5-5 and TRBJ2-4): DAGVTQSPTHLIKTRGQQVTLRCSPISGHKSVSWYQQVLGQGPQFIFQYYEKEERGRGNFPDRFSARQFPNYSSELNVNALLLGDSALYLCASSSGQGSSNIQYFGAGTRLSVL.

This clonotype was found many times. The germline gene is not matched at one end of the junction; a read error may be the cause. The chain uses TRBV5-1 and TRBJ2-7, with D perhaps matching TRBD2 (5 bases). The CDR3 consists of 12 residues. Germline CDR1 and CDR2: SGHRS and YFSETQ. CDR3: CASRLGVYEQYF. CDR3 in DNA: TGCGCCAGCAGGTTGGGAGTCTACGAGCAGTACTTC. The complete variable domain, with remaining parts taken from reference TRBV5-1 and TRBJ2-7, reads KAGVTQTPRYLIKTRGQQVTLSCSPISGHRSVSWYQQTPGQGLQFLFEYFSETQRNKGNFPGRFSGRQFSNSRSEMNVSTLELGDSALYLCASRLGVYEQYFGPGTRLTVT.

The chain uses TRBV21-1 and TRBJ2-5; TRBD2 is the table's D call, not checked against the DNA. TRBV21-1 constitutes a pseudogene. The CDR3 length is 16 residues. The CDR3 region has the DNA TGTGCCAGCAGCAAAGCGACCCCGGGTCTGCGGGAGACCCAGTACTTC. It specifies CASSKATPGLRETQYF.

Only a few counts were recorded for this clonotype. The gene calls are TRBV28 and TRBJ2-7; 9 nucleotides line up with TRBD1. The CDR3 has 17 residues. CDR1 is MDHEN and CDR2 is SYDVKM in the germline V gene. Trimming removed 2 bases from V and 2 bases from J; junction bases left unmatched: 10. The CDR3, as DNA: TGTGCCAGCAGTTTACGGGGACAGGGAAGAACTACCTACGAGCAGTACGTC. Encoded protein: CASSLRGQGRTTYEQYV.

The chain joins TRBV16 to TRBJ2-1, with D possibly matching TRBD1 (7 bases). Germline CDR1 reads KGHSY; CDR2 reads FQNENV. V lost 0 bases and J lost 7, with 13 bases in between. The CDR3 loop spans 15 amino acids. The DNA for the CDR3 is TGTGCCAGCAGCCAATCATCGGCAGGGGGGAATGAGCAGTTCTTC. As protein: CASSQSSAGGNEQFF.

This clonotype was counted between two and nine times. The chain joins TRBV20-1 to TRBJ2-7, with D hard to call. CDR1 is DFQATT and CDR2 is SNEGSKA in the germline V gene (reference sequence). V was pared by 3 bases and J by 1 base, with 7 bases between. The CDR3 covers 12 residues. The CDR3 nucleotides are TGCAGTGCTAGTATGGATTCCTACGAGCAGTACTTC. Its protein product is CSASMDSYEQYF.

This clonotype came up many times. J is TRBJ2-1 and V is TRBV7-9; D may be TRBD2 (6 bases). The length of the CDR3 is 11 residues. The V end lost 6 bases, the J end lost 15 bases, and 15 bases lay between the germline ends. Germline V gives CDR1 SEHNR, CDR2 FQNEAQ (reference sequence). This CDR3 reads CASRPREVPFF. DNA of the CDR3: TGTGCCAGCAGACCCAGGGAGGTTCCGTTCTTC.

This clonotype has more than one count but fewer than ten. The chain is built from TRBV12-3 or TRBV12-4 and TRBJ2-1; 7 nucleotides match TRBD1. The V gene end was trimmed by 6 bases and the J gene end by 5 bases; junction bases not matched to a gene: 13. The CDR3 totals 16 residues. The CDR3 spells CASRKTSGGRNNEQFF. DNA for the CDR3: TGTGCCAGCAGAAAGACTTCAGGGGGTCGAAACAATGAGCAGTTCTTC.

This chain connects TRBV18 to TRBJ2-1; D is undetermined. V lost 3 bases and J lost 6, with 15 bases in between. The CDR3 extends over 15 amino acids. Germline-derived CDR1 and CDR2 are KGHSH and LQKENI. The CDR3: CASSPAGPSSNEQFF. The CDR3 bases are TGTGCCAGCTCACCGGCCGGACCGAGTTCCAATGAGCAGTTCTTC.

The chain carries TRBV3-1 and TRBJ2-2; no clear D gene. Trimming cost V 0 bases and J 6 bases, with 5 bases left between them. The V gene's germline CDR1 is LGHDT and CDR2 YNNKEL (reference sequence). The CDR3 has 13 residues. This CDR3 is CASSQDRAGELFF. CDR3 sequence (DNA): TGTGCCAGCAGCCAAGATCGCGCCGGGGAGCTGTTTTTT.